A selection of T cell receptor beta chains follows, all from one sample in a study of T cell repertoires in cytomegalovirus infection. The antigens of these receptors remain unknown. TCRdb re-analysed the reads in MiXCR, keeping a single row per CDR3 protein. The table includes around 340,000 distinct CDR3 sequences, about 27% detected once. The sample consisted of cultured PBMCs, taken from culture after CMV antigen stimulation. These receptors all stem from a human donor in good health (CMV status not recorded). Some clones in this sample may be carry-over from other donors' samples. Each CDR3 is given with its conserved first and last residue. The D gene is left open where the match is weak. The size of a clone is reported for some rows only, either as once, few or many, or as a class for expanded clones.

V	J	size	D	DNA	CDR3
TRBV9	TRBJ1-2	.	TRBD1	TGTGCCAGCAGCGTACCCACAGGGGGCGCGAACTATGGCTACACCTTC	CASSVPTGGANYGYTF
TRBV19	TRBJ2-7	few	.	TGTGCCAGTAGTCGGACCGTAAGCTCCTACGAGCAGTACTTC	CASSRTVSSYEQYF
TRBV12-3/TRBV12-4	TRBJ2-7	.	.	TGTGCCAGCAGTTTGGCACGGACTTTCTTCTACGAGCAGTACTTC	CASSLARTFFYEQYF
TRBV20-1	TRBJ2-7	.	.	TGCAGCCACGCGGGTCGCTCCTACGAGCAGTACTTC	CSHAGRSYEQYF
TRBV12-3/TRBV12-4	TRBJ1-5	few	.	TGTGCCAGCAATGGCGAGGGGCAGCCCCAGCATTTT	CASNGEGQPQHF
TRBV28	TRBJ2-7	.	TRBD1	TGTGCCAGCAGTTTGGGGGGAACAGGGGGGCTCTACGAGCAGTACTTC	CASSLGGTGGLYEQYF
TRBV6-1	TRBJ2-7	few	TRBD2	TGTGCCAGCAGCTTGCAAAAGGGGCTAGCGGGAGGGGAGCAGTACTTC	CASSLQKGLAGGEQYF
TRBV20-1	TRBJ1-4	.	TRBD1	TGCAGTGCTAGGAATCTCTGGACAGGGGGAATGGCCGGGGATGAAAAACTGTTTTTT	CSARNLWTGGMAGDEKLFF
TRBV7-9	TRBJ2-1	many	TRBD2	TGTGCCAGCAGCTCGCCGGGACTAGCGGGTCTCAATGAGCAGTTCTTC	CASSSPGLAGLNEQFF
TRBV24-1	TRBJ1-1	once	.	TGTGCCACCAGTGAGAGTCTGGGGACTGAAGCTTTCTTT	CATSESLGTEAFF
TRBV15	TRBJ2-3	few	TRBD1	TGTGCCACCAGCAGTCTCCGGGACAGTCATACAGATACGCAGTATTTT	CATSSLRDSHTDTQYF
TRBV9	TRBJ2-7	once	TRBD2	TGTGCCAGCAGCCCGACGCGGGGAGGGGTGTCCTACGAGCAGTACTTC	CASSPTRGGVSYEQYF
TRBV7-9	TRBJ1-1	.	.	TGTGCCAGCAGCCCGCCCGATTCGCGGGGAGCTGAAGCTTTCTTT	CASSPPDSRGAEAFF
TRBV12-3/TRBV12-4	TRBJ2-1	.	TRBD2	TGTGCCAGCAGCATTAGCGGGGGGAAGAATGAGCAGTTCTTC	CASSISGGKNEQFF
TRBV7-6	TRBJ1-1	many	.	TGTGCCAGCAGCCAGGTCCAAGGTCTGAACACTGAAGCTTTCTTT	CASSQVQGLNTEAFF
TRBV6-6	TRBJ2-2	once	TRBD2	TGTGCCAGCAGTTGGGGGACTAGCGGGAGTTCGGGCACCGGGGAGCTGTTTTTT	CASSWGTSGSSGTGELFF
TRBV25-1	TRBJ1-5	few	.	TGTGCCAGCAGTGAATCAGGGGTCCTCAATCAGCCCCAGCATTTT	CASSESGVLNQPQHF
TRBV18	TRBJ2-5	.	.	TGTGCCAGCTCGTCAATAGGACAGCAAGAGACCCAGTACTTC	CASSSIGQQETQYF
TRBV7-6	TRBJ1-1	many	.	TGTGCCAGCAGCCCCGAGACTCTTAGCGTCAGGAAAAACACTGAAGCTTTCTTT	CASSPETLSVRKNTEAFF
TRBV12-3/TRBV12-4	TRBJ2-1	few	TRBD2	TGTGCCAGCCTATCACGGCGGCTAGCGGGGATCGATGAGCAGTTCTTC	CASLSRRLAGIDEQFF
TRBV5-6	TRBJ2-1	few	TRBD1	TGTGCCAGCAGCTTGAGGGACAGGGTTTTCAATGAGCAGTTCTTC	CASSLRDRVFNEQFF
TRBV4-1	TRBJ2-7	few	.	TGCGCCAGCAGCCAAGAGGACCCCTACGAGCAGTACTTC	CASSQEDPYEQYF
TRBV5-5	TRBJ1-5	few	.	TGTGCCAGCAGCTTGGGAGCAGAACCTCAGCCCCAGCATTTT	CASSLGAEPQPQHF
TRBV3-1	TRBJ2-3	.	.	TGTGCCAGCAGCCCCCGTGAGGATACGCAGTATTTT	CASSPREDTQYF
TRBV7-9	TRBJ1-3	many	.	TGTGCCAGCAGTAATTATGGGCAGAGCTCTGGAAACACCATATATTTT	CASSNYGQSSGNTIYF
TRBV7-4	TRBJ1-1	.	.	TGTGCCAGCAGCTTGGTTCTCGCTGAAGCTTTCTTT	CASSLVLAEAFF